A single sample gave rise to the 13 T cell receptor beta chains below, sequenced in a study of T cell repertoires in cytomegalovirus infection. One entry per CDR3 protein, called by TCRdb with MiXCR from the reads. The sample contains 450,000 to 600,000 distinct CDR3 sequences, about 44% of which appear only once. What these receptors recognize is not known. The sequencing used cultured PBMCs, collected from culture after CMV antigen stimulation. These receptors came from a human donor in good health (CMV status not recorded). Some clones in this sample may be carry-over from other donors' samples.

This sequence joins TRBV20-1 and TRBJ2-3; TRBD2 might be the D (6 bases). CDR1 and CDR2 from the germline V gene are DFQATT and SNEGSKA (reference sequence). This CDR3 has 13 amino acids. Between the trimmed V and J ends, which lost 4 bases and 0 bases, there was a span of 8 bases. In nucleotides, the CDR3 is TGCAGTGCTATAGCGGCTAGCACAGATACGCAGTATTTT. This gives the protein CSAIAASTDTQYF.

A few counts support this clonotype. V usage is TRBV10-3 and J usage is TRBJ2-7; D may be TRBD2 (6 bases). Trimming took off 6 bases at V and 0 bases at J, with 21 bases between the two ends. CDR1 is ENHRY, CDR2 SYGVKD, per germline. This CDR3 spans 17 amino acids. The chain's CDR3 is CAIRGGGCGNFSYEQYF. CDR3 bases: TGTGCCATCAGGGGTGGGGGTTGCGGGAACTTCTCCTACGAGCAGTACTTC.

This clonotype was seen a handful of times. This chain joins TRBV7-2 and TRBJ2-5; D unresolved. There are 16 residues in the CDR3. Germline CDR1 is SGHTA and CDR2 is FQGNSA. Trimming shortened V by 1 base and J by 3 bases, and 15 bases separated the two germline ends. The CDR3 bases are TGTGCCAGCAGCTTAGAGCTCGATACTTCCAAAGAGACCCAGTACTTC. This gives the protein CASSLELDTSKETQYF.

This clonotype came up a few times. The V call is TRBV7-9, the J call TRBJ2-1, with D possibly TRBD2 on 6 matching bases. This CDR3 region has 12 residues. The ends were cut back, 2 bases at V and 9 bases at J, with 8 bases in the middle. Per the germline V gene, CDR1 is SEHNR and CDR2 is FQNEAQ (reference sequence). CDR3 bases: TGTGCCAGCAGCTTACGAGCGGGTGAGCAGTTCTTC. This translates into CASSLRAGEQFF.

Written as DNA, the CDR3 is TGTGCCAGCAGCTTGACTAGCGGGAGGTACACAGATACGCAGTATTTT. This gives the protein CASSLTSGRYTDTQYF. The J gene is TRBJ2-3, the V gene TRBV7-2, with 13 bases identical to TRBD2. V gave up 3 bases and J gave up 2 bases; unmatched junction bases: 2. The CDR3 runs 16 residues. From germline, CDR1 is SGHTA and CDR2 FQGNSA.

The chain is built from TRBV6-2 or TRBV6-3 and TRBJ2-1; D possibly matches TRBD1 or TRBD2 (5 bases each). Trimming removed 5 bases at V and 9 bases at J, with 23 bases between. Germline-derived CDR1 and CDR2 are MNHEY and SVGEGT. CDR3 length: 16 residues. In DNA, the CDR3 is TGTGCCAGCAGTAATCGCGGGCAGGGTGTTTGGGGTGAGCAGTTCTTC. It specifies CASSNRGQGVWGEQFF.

The chain has TRBV6-1 and TRBJ2-5; D remains unclear. V was cut by 6 bases and J by 7 bases, with 15 bases left in between. Germline CDR1 and CDR2: MNHNS and SASEGT. CDR3 length equals 13 residues. CDR3 region: CASRETLRGTQYF. CDR3 sequence (DNA): TGTGCCAGCAGGGAAACACTCCGTGGGACCCAGTACTTC.

The chain recombines TRBV4-1 with TRBJ2-2; TRBD1 matches 8 bases. The V gene's germline CDR1 is MGHRA and CDR2 YSYEKL. V was pared by 2 bases and J by 1 base, with 3 bases of the junction left unmatched. This CDR3 is 16 amino acids long. CDR3 nucleotide sequence: TGCGCCAGCAGCCAACCAGGACAGGGGAACACCGGGGAGCTGTTTTTT. It codes for CASSQPGQGNTGELFF.

This clonotype was detected a few times. The gene calls are TRBV7-7 and TRBJ2-3, with TRBD1 identical over 9 bases. The CDR3 sequence is 13 residues long. Germline CDR1 and CDR2: SSHAT and FNYEAQ (reference sequence). The ends lost 4 bases at V and 6 bases at J; junction bases unmatched: 2. The chain's CDR3 is CASSSGTGDTQYF. For the CDR3, the DNA is TGTGCCAGCAGCTCAGGGACAGGGGATACGCAGTATTTT.

This clonotype occurred many times. The chain has TRBV7-2 and TRBJ2-7, with D possibly being TRBD2 (6 bases). In germline, CDR1 is SGHTA, CDR2 FQGNSA. The CDR3 is 16 residues long. V was shortened by 5 bases and J by 3 bases, with 20 bases between the two germline ends. In DNA form, the CDR3 reads TGTGCCAGCAGCCCCGCTGGCGGGGCACGTTACTACGAGCAGTACTTC. This codes for CASSPAGGARYYEQYF.

The chain couples TRBV12-5 to TRBJ2-1; 10 bases align to TRBD1. CDR3 length: 14 residues. Germline CDR1 is LGHNT and CDR2 is FRNRAP. Germline trimming cut 6 bases from V and 6 bases from J; bases unmatched to any gene: 5. The CDR3 DNA is TGTGCTAGTGGCCCGGGACAGGGGAGCAATGAGCAGTTCTTC. As protein: CASGPGQGSNEQFF.

This clonotype was observed a few times. The chain employs TRBV6-1 and TRBJ1-1; D gene ambiguous. The CDR3 extends over 15 amino acids. Per germline, CDR1 MNHNS and CDR2 SASEGT. V shed 8 bases and J shed 5 bases, with 21 bases lying between them. The CDR3 is CASGAEVNPWTEAFF. The CDR3 DNA reads as TGTGCCAGCGGAGCGGAGGTCAACCCCTGGACTGAAGCTTTCTTT.

Comment on this clonotype: Germline and junction disagree at one end, which may indicate a read error. The chain employs TRBV7-2 and TRBJ2-1; tentatively, D is TRBD2 (7 bases). Germline CDR1 is SGHTA and CDR2 is FQGNSA. The CDR3 length is 15 residues. CDR3 protein: CVSSLRGGTYNEQFF. The DNA of the CDR3 is TGTGTCAGCAGCTTAAGGGGGGGGACTTACAATGAGCAGTTCTTC.